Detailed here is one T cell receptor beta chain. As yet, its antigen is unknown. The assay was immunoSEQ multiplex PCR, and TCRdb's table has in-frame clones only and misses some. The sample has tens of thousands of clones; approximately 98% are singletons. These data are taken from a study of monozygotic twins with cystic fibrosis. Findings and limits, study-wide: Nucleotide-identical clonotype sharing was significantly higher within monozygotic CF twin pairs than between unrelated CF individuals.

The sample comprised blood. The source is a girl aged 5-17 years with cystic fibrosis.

CDR3 loop: CASSVSTSSQETQYF. CDR3 nucleotides: TGTGCCAGCAGCGTATCGACTAGCTCCCAAGAGACCCAGTACTTC. The chain employs TRBV9 and TRBJ2-5; 7 positions match TRBD2. Per the germline V gene, CDR1 is SGDLS and CDR2 is YYNGEE. Trimming cost V 1 base and J 1 base; bases outside gene matches: 4. This CDR3 is 15 amino acids long.